Presented here are 14 T cell receptor beta chains from one specimen sequenced in a study of Ad26.COV2.S vaccination and SARS-CoV-2 variants. Libraries were prepared by immunoSEQ multiplex PCR; TCRdb keeps only in-frame clonotypes and omits some of them. Of 300,000 to 400,000 clones in the sample, 86% were seen once. Documented treatment: 15 to 20 received Ad26.COV2.S at low or high dose, single or two shots; five or six received placebo; per-sample allocation not given. Collection of samples fell on day 63 after the first vaccine or placebo injection. The sequencing used peripheral blood, collected in a trial of Ad26.COV2.S vaccine versus placebo. The receptors come from a person between 18 and 59 years old who received the Ad26.COV2.S COVID-19 vaccine or a placebo.

This clone was seen only once. The CDR3 DNA sequence: TGTGCCAGCAGCGCCATGTTTGGGGGAAACGGGGAGCTGTTTTTT. This translates into CASSAMFGGNGELFF. The chain uses TRBV7-7 and TRBJ2-2, with D possibly being TRBD1 or TRBD2 (5 bases each). The germline V gene has CDR1 SSHAT and CDR2 FNYEAQ (reference sequence). This CDR3 contains 15 residues. Trimming removed 5 bases at V and 7 bases at J, with 17 bases between.

In its sample, this clone was seen once. V usage is TRBV6-6 and J usage is TRBJ2-3; perhaps TRBD2 as D (6 bases). V was clipped by 6 bases and J by 0 bases, with 10 bases between them. This CDR3 is 14 amino acids long. Germline lookup yields CDR1 MNHNY and CDR2 SVGAGI (reference sequence). This chain's CDR3 is CASSPGGSTDTQYF. The CDR3, as DNA: TGTGCCAGCAGCCCCGGGGGAAGCACAGATACGCAGTATTTT.

The rearrangement uses TRBV5-6 and TRBJ2-7; TRBD1 is a possible D gene (5 bases). Trimming removed 1 base from V and 5 bases from J, with 13 bases in between. CDR3 length equals 14 residues. Per the germline V gene, CDR1 is SGHDT and CDR2 is YYEEEE. The CDR3 nucleotides read TGTGCCAGCAGCTTGAGGGGTCAAGGGGACGAGCAGTACTTC. It translates to CASSLRGQGDEQYF.

This chain connects TRBV7-6 to TRBJ2-5; D might be TRBD1 or TRBD2, each matching 5 bases. The CDR3 has 19 residues. V was cut by 3 bases and J by 3 bases, with 26 bases left in between. Germline V gives CDR1 SGHVS, CDR2 FNYEAQ. DNA of the CDR3: TGTGCCAGCAGCTTTTCCGGCCTTGGGGCTAGCATTACTGAAGAGACCCAGTACTTC. This sequence encodes CASSFSGLGASITEETQYF.

This clone was counted between two and nine times. The chain links TRBV19 to TRBJ2-7; D not resolved. Germline V gene lookup returns CDR1 LNHDA and CDR2 SQIVND (reference sequence). Trimming removed 5 bases at V and 5 bases at J, with 22 bases between. This CDR3 comprises 16 residues. The CDR3 here is CASSPRAGRLFHEQYF. The CDR3 nucleotides are TGTGCCAGTAGTCCCCGAGCAGGTCGGTTATTCCACGAGCAGTACTTC.

The J gene is TRBJ2-7, the V gene TRBV5-6; the match to TRBD1 covers 10 bases. Germline CDR1 and CDR2: SGHDT and YYEEEE. V dropped 2 bases and J dropped 2; count of bases not matched to a gene: 4. The CDR3 totals 15 residues. The chain's CDR3 is CASSFGTGDPYEQYF. The CDR3 nucleotides read TGTGCCAGCAGCTTCGGGACAGGGGATCCCTACGAGCAGTACTTC.

This clone was seen only a few times. The genes are TRBV11-2 and TRBJ2-7, with TRBD2 matching over 9 bases. V lost 5 bases, J lost 6 bases, and 8 bases stayed unmatched. The CDR3 has 14 residues. Germline V gene lookup returns CDR1 SGHAT and CDR2 FQNNGV. In nucleotides, the CDR3 is TGTGCCAGCAGCCCCGGACTAGCGACGGGCGAGCAGTACTTC. The encoded protein is CASSPGLATGEQYF. Based on the CDR3 plus reference TRBV11-2 and TRBJ2-7, the full variable domain is EAGVAQSPRYKIIEKRQSVAFWCNPISGHATLYWYQQILGQGPKLLIQFQNNGVVDDSQLPKDRFSAERLKGVDSTLKIQPAKLEDSAVYLCASSPGLATGEQYFGPGTRLTVT.

V gene TRBV5-1 combines with J gene TRBJ2-7; 8 bases fit TRBD1. Germline V gene sequence: CDR1 SGHRS, CDR2 YFSETQ. This CDR3 spans 15 amino acids. Germline trimming cut 4 bases from V and 2 bases from J; bases unmatched to any gene: 8. The CDR3 DNA reads TGCGCCAGCAGCCCGGCCGGGACAGGCGCCTACGAGCAGTACTTC. Residues: CASSPAGTGAYEQYF.

The chain joins TRBV4-1 to TRBJ2-7; D gene ambiguous. V lost 3 bases and J lost 0, with 9 bases in between. The CDR3 totals 14 residues. Germline lookup yields CDR1 MGHRA and CDR2 YSYEKL. CDR3 in amino acids: CASSQEGISYEQYF. The CDR3 region has the DNA TGCGCCAGCAGCCAGGAAGGAATCTCCTACGAGCAGTACTTC.

The chain joins TRBV2 to TRBJ2-6; 7 bases agree with TRBD1. Trimming cost V 7 bases and J 0 bases; bases outside gene matches: 9. The CDR3 contains 17 residues. CDR1 and CDR2 (germline): SNHLY, FYNNEI. The CDR3 DNA reads TGTGCCAGCACCCCCGACAGGGTGGGCTCTGGGGCCAACGTCCTGACTTTC. This translates into CASTPDRVGSGANVLTF.

The chain links TRBV28 to TRBJ1-1; D perhaps matches TRBD1 (5 bases). V lost 5 bases, J lost 1 base, and 11 bases lay in between. The CDR3 spans 14 residues. Germline V gene sequence: CDR1 MDHEN, CDR2 SYDVKM. In DNA, the CDR3 is TGTGCCAGCAGTGTCGGAGGGGCGAACACTGAAGCTTTCTTT. It encodes CASSVGGANTEAFF.

The rearrangement joins TRBV5-5 to TRBJ2-7; 9 bases agree with TRBD1. J was trimmed by 2 bases and V by 4 bases; bases with no gene match: 7. The CDR3 runs to 15 residues. The germline V gene encodes CDR1 SGHKS and CDR2 YYEKEE (reference sequence). The CDR3 is CASSPGQGWTYEQYF. The CDR3 DNA is TGTGCCAGCAGCCCTGGACAGGGGTGGACCTACGAGCAGTACTTC.

The V gene is TRBV18, the J gene TRBJ2-7; TRBD2 matches at 7 bases. The CDR3 contains 14 residues. The V and J ends lost 6 bases and 5 bases, in that order; junction bases with no gene match: 10. CDR1 is KGHSH, CDR2 LQKENI, per germline. In nucleotides, the CDR3 is TGTGCCAGCTCTCGCAGCGGGGCTGGGGACGAGCAGTACTTC. Translated: CASSRSGAGDEQYF.

This clone was found once. The chain employs TRBV5-1 and TRBJ1-6; D gene ambiguous. The CDR3 length is 16 residues. The germline V gene encodes CDR1 SGHRS and CDR2 YFSETQ. The V end was cut by 2 bases, the J end by 2 bases, with 11 bases between. The CDR3 bases are TGCGCCAGCAGCTTACCTCAGGAAACCTATAATTCACCCCTCCACTTT. Protein product: CASSLPQETYNSPLHF.